The T cell receptor beta chain under discussion was sequenced for a study of beta chain features in type 1 diabetes. Turning to the study itself: Healthy donors, compared against patients, showed similar age, gender and cell yields. Study-wide findings and caveats: PCR, the amplification step, might favor shorter templates, equally in patients and controls. All four CD4+ subsets from Type 1 diabetes patients carried moderately but significantly shorter TCRB CDR3s.

Since all of the isolated RNA was reverse transcribed, expressed TCRB transcripts were what got sequenced. The repertoire was sequenced with immunoSEQ multiplex PCR; TCRdb's copy has only in-frame clones and lacks some. The sample lists about 150,000 clones, roughly 9% occurring once. V was cut by 3 bases and J by 3 bases, with 13 bases left in between. Germline lookup yields CDR1 SEHNR and CDR2 FQNEAQ (reference sequence). The CDR3 runs 15 residues. As for this clone: Its antigen is undetermined.

Each donor gave one heparinised blood draw averaging around 0.12 L. The gene calls are TRBV7-9 and TRBJ2-3; possibly TRBD2 for D (6 bases). This clonotype was sampled from a woman between 25 and 40 years old with type 1 diabetes. The sequencing sample was made of central memory CD4+ T cells from blood. CDR3 in amino acids: CASSLLGSATDTQYF. The CDR3 nucleotides read TGTGCCAGCAGCTTGCTCGGGAGTGCTACAGATACGCAGTATTTT.